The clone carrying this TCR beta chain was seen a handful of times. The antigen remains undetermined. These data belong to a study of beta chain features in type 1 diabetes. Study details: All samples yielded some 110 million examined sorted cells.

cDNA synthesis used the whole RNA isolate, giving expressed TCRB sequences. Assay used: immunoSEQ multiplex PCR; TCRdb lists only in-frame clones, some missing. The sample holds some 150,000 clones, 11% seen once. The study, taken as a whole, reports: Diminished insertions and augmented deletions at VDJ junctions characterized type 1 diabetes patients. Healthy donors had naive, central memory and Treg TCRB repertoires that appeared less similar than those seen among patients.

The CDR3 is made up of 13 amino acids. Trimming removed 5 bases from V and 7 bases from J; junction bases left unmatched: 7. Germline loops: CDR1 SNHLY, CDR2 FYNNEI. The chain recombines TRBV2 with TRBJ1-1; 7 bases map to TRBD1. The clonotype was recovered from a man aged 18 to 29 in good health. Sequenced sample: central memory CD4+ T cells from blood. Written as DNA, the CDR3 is TGTGCCAGCAGTCGGACAGGTTCGTATGAAGCTTTCTTT. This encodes CASSRTGSYEAFF.